The 20 T cell receptor beta chains in this list originate from one sample, sequenced in a study of blood T cell repertoires in COVID-19. Profiling relied on immunoSEQ multiplex PCR, and the TCRdb table lists in-frame clones only, not all of them. The table includes about 100,000 clones, roughly 87% detected once. Material for sequencing was peripheral blood. The receptors shown here come from a man aged 25-45 years in a cohort sampled during active COVID-19.

Many counts were recorded for this clone. This chain links TRBV6-6 with TRBJ2-3; perhaps TRBD1 as D (5 bases). Between the trimmed V and J ends, which lost 6 bases and 0 bases, there was a span of 13 bases. The CDR3 has 15 residues. CDR1 is MNHNY and CDR2 is SVGAGI in the germline V gene (reference sequence). The CDR3 is CASRWMAGSTDTQYF. CDR3 coding DNA: TGTGCCAGCAGGTGGATGGCAGGGAGCACAGATACGCAGTATTTT.

Concerning this clone: Within the sample, other DNA sequences also encode this same CDR3. The genes are TRBV6-5 and TRBJ2-7, with TRBD1 as a possible D gene (5 bases). This CDR3 region has 14 residues. Germline V CDR1 and CDR2: MNHEY, SVGAGI. V lost 2 bases and J 2 bases, leaving 10 bases between the germline ends. The CDR3 DNA is TGTGCCAGCAGTTACGGCCAGGGCCCCTACGAGCAGTACTTC. Its protein product is CASSYGQGPYEQYF.

The CDR3 region is CASSPYTDYGYTF. The CDR3 DNA reads TGTGCCAGCAGTCCATACACAGACTATGGCTACACCTTC. This chain uses TRBV12-3 or TRBV12-4 with TRBJ1-2; the D is unclear. The V end was cut by 5 bases, the J end by 3 bases, with 10 bases between. The CDR3 sequence is 13 residues long.

This clone was counted a single time. The V call is TRBV24-1, the J call TRBJ1-2; 9 bases are shared with TRBD1. Germline V lookup: CDR1 KGHDR, CDR2 SFDVKD. CDR3 length: 15 amino acids. Losses at the gene ends were 3 bases for V and 3 bases for J; bases not matched to a gene: 4. The CDR3 sequence is CATSDPGTGHYGYTF. In DNA, the CDR3 is TGTGCCACCAGTGATCCCGGGACAGGGCACTATGGCTACACCTTC.

The rearrangement uses TRBV6-2 or TRBV6-3 and TRBJ1-1; the match to TRBD1 covers 7 bases. Germline CDR1 reads MNHEY; CDR2 reads SVGEGT. V shed 2 bases, J shed 6 bases, and the junction held 6 bases outside the gene matches. The CDR3 has 14 amino acids. CDR3 in amino acids: CASSYPQGEAEAFF. CDR3 bases: TGTGCCAGCAGTTACCCTCAGGGGGAAGCTGAAGCTTTCTTT.

The V call is TRBV2, the J call TRBJ2-1; D unclear. Germline V gene sequence: CDR1 SNHLY, CDR2 FYNNEI. V was trimmed by 3 bases and J by 10 bases, leaving 7 bases between them. This CDR3 has 11 amino acids. CDR3 DNA sequence: TGTGCCAGCAGTGAGGCTTGGGAGCAGTTCTTC. This sequence encodes CASSEAWEQFF. Together with reference TRBV2 and TRBJ2-1, the CDR3 gives the full variable domain: EPEVTQTPSHQVTQMGQEVILRCVPISNHLYFYWYRQILGQKVEFLVSFYNNEISEKSEIFDDQFSVERPDGSNFTLKIRSTKLEDSAMYFCASSEAWEQFFGPGTRLTVL.

This chain connects TRBV18 to TRBJ2-3; a possible D gene is TRBD1 (6 bases). The V gene lost 1 base and the J gene lost 7 bases, with 15 bases spanning the gap. Germline loops: CDR1 KGHSH, CDR2 LQKENI. The CDR3 length is 15 residues. The CDR3 nucleotides read TGTGCCAGCTCACCACTTCGGACAGCAGAAAATACGCAGTATTTT. As protein: CASSPLRTAENTQYF. The entire variable domain, with the rest obtained from reference TRBV18 and TRBJ2-3, is as follows: NAGVMQNPRHLVRRRGQEARLRCSPMKGHSHVYWYRQLPEEGLKFMVYLQKENIIDESGMPKERFSAEFPKEGPSILRIQQVVRGDSAAYFCASSPLRTAENTQYFGPGTRLTVL.

This clone occurred a few times. V usage is TRBV5-1 and J usage is TRBJ1-6; 9 bases match TRBD1. The germline gives CDR1 SGHRS, CDR2 YFSETQ. The CDR3 contains 19 residues. With V trimmed by 4 bases and J by 6 bases, 17 bases remained unmatched. DNA for the CDR3: TGCGCCAGCAGCCAGACCCCGATAGGGACAGGGACCCTTAATTCACCCCTCCACTTT. Translated, it gives CASSQTPIGTGTLNSPLHF.

V gene TRBV30 combines with J gene TRBJ1-1; TRBD1 aligns across 9 bases. After removal of 0 bases from V and 4 bases from J, the junction contained 12 bases not matched to a gene. Per the germline V gene, CDR1 is GTSNPN and CDR2 is SVGIG (reference sequence). This CDR3 contains 17 residues. The CDR3 nucleotides are TGTGCCTGGAGTGTACGGGACAGGGTGGTTAGAGGCACTGAAGCTTTCTTT. Protein sequence: CAWSVRDRVVRGTEAFF.

This clone showed up just once. This rearrangement joins TRBV28 to TRBJ2-3, with 7 bases matching TRBD1. V shed 5 bases, J shed 3 bases, and the junction held 5 bases outside the gene matches. The germline CDR1 and CDR2 sequences are MDHEN and SYDVKM. CDR3 length equals 14 residues. The CDR3 reads CASSHRGPTDTQYF. CDR3 nucleotide sequence: TGTGCCAGCAGTCATAGGGGGCCGACAGATACGCAGTATTTT.

This clone showed up just a few times. This chain connects TRBV5-4 to TRBJ2-2, with 9 positions matching TRBD2. The CDR3 is 16 residues long. The germline V gene has CDR1 SGHNT and CDR2 YYREEE (reference sequence). The J segment lost 4 bases and the V segment lost 0 bases, leaving 4 bases of the junction unmatched. The CDR3 DNA sequence: TGTGCCAGCAGCTTGGGGCTAGCGGGGAGCACCGGGGAGCTGTTTTTT. Encoded protein: CASSLGLAGSTGELFF.

V is TRBV7-8 and J is TRBJ1-4; 11 positions agree with TRBD1. Germline CDR1 reads SGHVS; CDR2 reads FQNEAQ. Unmatched junction bases numbered 0, after V lost 1 base and J lost 5 bases. The CDR3 is 15 residues long. CDR3 region: CASSLGDRGNEKLFF. In DNA form, the CDR3 reads TGTGCCAGCAGCTTAGGGGACAGGGGGAATGAAAAACTGTTTTTT.

This chain connects TRBV19 to TRBJ1-2, with TRBD1 as a possible D gene (5 bases). Germline CDR1 reads LNHDA; CDR2 reads SQIVND (reference sequence). This CDR3 has 14 amino acids. Between the trimmed V and J ends, which lost 5 bases and 1 base, there was a span of 11 bases. DNA for the CDR3: TGTGCCAGTAGTTCGCAGACAGTTAACTATGGCTACACCTTC. Its protein is CASSSQTVNYGYTF.

About this clone itself: Other nucleotide sequences in the sample specify the same CDR3. V is TRBV11-2 and J is TRBJ2-5; D may be TRBD2 (6 bases). The CDR3 sequence is 14 residues long. The germline V and J ends were trimmed by 2 bases and 5 bases, with 12 bases remaining between them. Germline loops: CDR1 SGHAT, CDR2 FQNNGV. The CDR3 nucleotides read TGTGCCAGCAGCTTATTCGTAGGAGGGGAGACCCAGTACTTC. Translated, it gives CASSLFVGGETQYF. The whole variable domain, filled in from reference TRBV11-2 and TRBJ2-5, reads EAGVAQSPRYKIIEKRQSVAFWCNPISGHATLYWYQQILGQGPKLLIQFQNNGVVDDSQLPKDRFSAERLKGVDSTLKIQPAKLEDSAVYLCASSLFVGGETQYFGPGTRLLVL.

This clone appeared a single time. V usage is TRBV10-3 and J usage is TRBJ1-5; D gene uncertain. V lost 4 bases and J 0 bases, leaving 7 bases between the germline ends. Germline V CDR1 and CDR2: ENHRY, SYGVKD. This CDR3 spans 14 amino acids. Here the CDR3 reads CAISAGHSNQPQHF. The CDR3 DNA reads TGTGCCATCAGTGCGGGTCATAGCAATCAGCCCCAGCATTTT.

The chain has TRBV2 and TRBJ1-2; TRBD1 matches 8 bases. V lost 4 bases to trimming and J lost 7 bases; unmatched junction nucleotides: 8. Germline CDR1 SNHLY, CDR2 FYNNEI. The CDR3 is made up of 14 amino acids. CDR3 in DNA: TGTGCCAGCAGTGTATTCGCAGGGGGCCGTGGCTACACCTTC. Translating gives CASSVFAGGRGYTF. The full variable domain, in which reference TRBV2 and TRBJ1-2 provide the parts outside the CDR3, is EPEVTQTPSHQVTQMGQEVILRCVPISNHLYFYWYRQILGQKVEFLVSFYNNEISEKSEIFDDQFSVERPDGSNFTLKIRSTKLEDSAMYFCASSVFAGGRGYTFGSGTRLTVV.

The chain uses TRBV9 and TRBJ2-3, with 11 positions matching TRBD2. CDR3 length: 16 residues. V lost 3 bases and J lost 4; bases outside the gene matches: 7. Germline V gene sequence: CDR1 SGDLS, CDR2 YYNGEE. The CDR3 protein is CASSARSGLAADTQYF. The CDR3 DNA reads as TGTGCCAGCAGCGCCCGATCGGGACTAGCGGCAGATACGCAGTATTTT.

J is TRBJ1-1 and V is TRBV2; D is unresolved. The CDR3 is 14 residues long. Trimming removed 6 bases from V and 0 bases from J, with 11 bases in between. Per germline, CDR1 SNHLY and CDR2 FYNNEI. The CDR3 DNA reads as TGTGCCAGCAGCTCAGAAGCGATGAACACTGAAGCTTTCTTT. This gives the protein CASSSEAMNTEAFF.

The chain combines TRBV28 with TRBJ2-7, with a weak D call TRBD1 (6 bases). Between the trimmed V and J ends, which lost 7 bases and 5 bases, there was a span of 24 bases. The CDR3 extends over 16 amino acids. Germline CDR1 and CDR2: MDHEN and SYDVKM. CDR3 coding DNA: TGTGCCAGCAAACCCTTTGACAGGCAGGTCCGACACGAGCAGTACTTC. Residues: CASKPFDRQVRHEQYF. Together with reference TRBV28 and TRBJ2-7, the CDR3 gives the full variable domain: DVKVTQSSRYLVKRTGEKVFLECVQDMDHENMFWYRQDPGLGLRLIYFSYDVKMKEKGDIPEGYSVSREKKERFSLILESASTNQTSMYLCASKPFDRQVRHEQYFGPGTRLTVT.

The rearrangement uses TRBV7-9 and TRBJ2-6; TRBD1 matches 8 bases. J lost 2 bases, V lost 4 bases, and 4 bases had no gene match. Germline V gene data show CDR1 as SEHNR and CDR2 as FQNEAQ (reference sequence). The CDR3 runs 16 residues. The chain's CDR3 is CASSSPGGPGANVLTF. Written as DNA, the CDR3 is TGTGCCAGCAGCTCGCCAGGGGGCCCTGGGGCCAACGTCCTGACTTTC.